The clone carrying this T cell receptor beta chain is judged medium-sized. This sample was included in a study of immune heterogeneity within non-small cell lung tumors. CDR1 is DFQATT and CDR2 is SNEGSKA in the germline V gene (reference sequence). The CDR3 sequence is 14 residues long. V shed 3 bases and J 1 base; nucleotides not matched to a gene: 3. Template material for each sample was roughly 600 ng of bulk tumor genomic DNA. Surgery yielded several widely spaced biopsies per primary tumor. Patients with untreated, newly diagnosed non-small cell lung cancer underwent curative surgery. TCR beta CDR3 was amplified by multiplex PCR, first round ten to eleven cycles, 32 V and 13 J primers. From the multiplex PCR reads, TCRdb called clonotypes with MiXCR, one entry per CDR3 protein. The profile shows several thousand distinct CDR3 sequences, less than 25% of them singletons.

This receptor was identified in a female donor with non-small cell lung cancer. This chain connects TRBV20-1 to TRBJ2-1; TRBD2 matches 7 bases. The specimen sequenced was lung tumor tissue. The CDR3 nucleotides are TGCAGTGCTAGCGGGAGGTTTTCCTACAATGAGCAGTTCTTC. Its protein product is CSASGRFSYNEQFF.